The table lists the clone carrying this T cell receptor beta chain with a few counts. No antigen is known for it. The data were taken from a study of blood T cells in healthy people across ages. Study results and caveats: In older individuals, TCR beta diversity per million T cells was lower, falling roughly linearly with age. TCR beta diversity tracked closely with naive T cell percentage.

This CDR3 spans 13 amino acids. Germline V gene data show CDR1 as SNHLY and CDR2 as FYNNEI. Trimming left V 5 bases short and J 2 bases short, with 6 bases between. Then a second PCR, running about 6 to 12 cycles, was carried out with a sample-barcoded 5' primer and a J-beta primer mix. Each TCR beta cDNA got a 12-nucleotide random molecular identifier. TCRdb itself ran the 5' RACE reads through MiXCR, one entry per CDR3 protein. The table lists hundreds of thousands of distinct CDR3 sequences, more than 25% of them singletons. The sequencing input was blood. V is TRBV2 and J is TRBJ2-2, with D uncertain. This receptor was obtained from a woman older than 75 in good health. The CDR3 sequence is CASSTDNTGELFF. The CDR3 region has the DNA TGTGCCAGCAGTACAGACAACACCGGGGAGCTGTTTTTT. The whole variable domain, filled in from reference TRBV2 and TRBJ2-2, reads EPEVTQTPSHQVTQMGQEVILRCVPISNHLYFYWYRQILGQKVEFLVSFYNNEISEKSEIFDDQFSVERPDGSNFTLKIRSTKLEDSAMYFCASSTDNTGELFFGEGSRLTVL.